One T cell receptor (beta chain) is described in this entry. Its antigen remains unidentified. Just one base apart from a much larger clone, this may be a read error. TCR alpha and beta CDR3 regions were amplified with the iRepertoire nested amplicon-rescue multiplex PCR (arm-PCR) platform from RNA. The input for one-step reverse transcription and amplification was about 85-450 ng of tissue mRNA or PBMC total RNA. After bead purification, a secondary multiplex PCR added Illumina adapters, and libraries were gel-purified between 200 and 400 bp. The libraries contained internal 6-nucleotide barcodes that were used for demultiplexing. Sequencing of libraries was performed on an Illumina MiSeq with 2x220 or 2x250 nucleotide paired-end reads. In the paper's pipeline: Paired reads were merged with FLASH 1.2.11 and aligned to the GRCh37 human genome with BWA-MEM before extracting TRA and TRB reads. For V and J assignment, an IMGT-derived reference of cassette sequences and CDR3 motifs that included pseudogenes was used. Reads were translated in three frames, and productive CDR3s were defined by a C…FGXG motif without stop codons. Unique combinations of V-J cassette pair and CDR3 amino acid sequence were defined as clonotypes. Reads were filtered by Hamming distance, with the threshold set by the sequence error rate of each sample in mapped regions. TCRdb ran its own pipeline on the public reads, namely fastp trimming at Q25 and MiXCR clone calling, and kept in-frame beta chains. Rows matching on CDR3 protein sequence are summarized as one entry with the most common DNA and genes. These V and J calls rely on TCRdb rather than the paper's analysis. In all, the sample holds 150,000 to 200,000 distinct CDR3 sequences, and about 46% of those were seen once. The ten most abundant clones make up 5% to 5.5% of the sample.

The entry originates in a study of glioma-infiltrating T cells (dated by TCRdb to the mid-2010s). Background on the whole study: Glioma tissue, non-neoplastic brain tissue and matched peripheral blood mononuclear cells were used as sources from which TCR alpha- and beta-chain repertoires were sequenced. Each tissue-infiltrating repertoire was compared with the same patient's peripheral blood repertoire to measure divergence between tissue and blood T-cell populations. Three low-grade glioma patients, roughly eight primary glioblastoma patients and three non-glioma patients contributing non-neoplastic brain tissue were included in the paired cohort. Findings and caveats that apply to the study as a whole: Group comparisons were based on small numbers of patients: three non-neoplastic, three low-grade glioma and eight or nine glioblastoma patients. Tissue and blood shared very few CDR3 sequences, a result attributed to high CDR3 diversity and limited sampling. VJ-independent divergence between tissue and blood was found to be below expectation in non-neoplastic patients but above expectation in all gliomas, particularly low-grade gliomas.

As encoded in the germline V gene, CDR1 is MNHNS while CDR2 is SASEGT. Spanning cysteine to phenylalanine, the CDR3 consists of 15 amino acids. The retained sequence is limited to the CDR3, 45 bases, with the frame set at the first base. V and J are truncated by 9 bases and 0 bases respectively, leaving an intervening sequence of 15 bases. This TCR came from a human donor with low-grade glioma or glioblastoma, undergoing nonglioma brain surgery, or in good health (not recorded which). The V gene is TRBV6-1 and the J gene is TRBJ2-4, with the D call perhaps TRBD1 or TRBD2, as 6 bases match in each case. The sequenced sample was glioma tissue, nonneoplastic brain tissue, or PBMCs (not recorded which). The CDR3 here reads CASTQRGEAKNIQYF. The DNA sequence is TGTGCCAGTACCCAAAGGGGGGAAGCCAAAAACATTCAGTACTTC.